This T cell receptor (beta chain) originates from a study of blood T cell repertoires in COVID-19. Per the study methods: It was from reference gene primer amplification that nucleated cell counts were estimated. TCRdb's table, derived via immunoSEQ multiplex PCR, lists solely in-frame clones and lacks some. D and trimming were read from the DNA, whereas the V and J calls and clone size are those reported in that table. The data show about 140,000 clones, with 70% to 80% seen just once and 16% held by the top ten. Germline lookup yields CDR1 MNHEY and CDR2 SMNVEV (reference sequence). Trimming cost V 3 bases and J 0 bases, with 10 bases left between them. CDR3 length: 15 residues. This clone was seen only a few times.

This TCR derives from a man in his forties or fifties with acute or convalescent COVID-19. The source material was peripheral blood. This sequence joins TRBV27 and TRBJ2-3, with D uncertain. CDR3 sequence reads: CASSFLGVSTDTQYF. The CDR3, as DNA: TGTGCCAGCAGTTTTCTGGGCGTGAGCACAGATACGCAGTATTTT.